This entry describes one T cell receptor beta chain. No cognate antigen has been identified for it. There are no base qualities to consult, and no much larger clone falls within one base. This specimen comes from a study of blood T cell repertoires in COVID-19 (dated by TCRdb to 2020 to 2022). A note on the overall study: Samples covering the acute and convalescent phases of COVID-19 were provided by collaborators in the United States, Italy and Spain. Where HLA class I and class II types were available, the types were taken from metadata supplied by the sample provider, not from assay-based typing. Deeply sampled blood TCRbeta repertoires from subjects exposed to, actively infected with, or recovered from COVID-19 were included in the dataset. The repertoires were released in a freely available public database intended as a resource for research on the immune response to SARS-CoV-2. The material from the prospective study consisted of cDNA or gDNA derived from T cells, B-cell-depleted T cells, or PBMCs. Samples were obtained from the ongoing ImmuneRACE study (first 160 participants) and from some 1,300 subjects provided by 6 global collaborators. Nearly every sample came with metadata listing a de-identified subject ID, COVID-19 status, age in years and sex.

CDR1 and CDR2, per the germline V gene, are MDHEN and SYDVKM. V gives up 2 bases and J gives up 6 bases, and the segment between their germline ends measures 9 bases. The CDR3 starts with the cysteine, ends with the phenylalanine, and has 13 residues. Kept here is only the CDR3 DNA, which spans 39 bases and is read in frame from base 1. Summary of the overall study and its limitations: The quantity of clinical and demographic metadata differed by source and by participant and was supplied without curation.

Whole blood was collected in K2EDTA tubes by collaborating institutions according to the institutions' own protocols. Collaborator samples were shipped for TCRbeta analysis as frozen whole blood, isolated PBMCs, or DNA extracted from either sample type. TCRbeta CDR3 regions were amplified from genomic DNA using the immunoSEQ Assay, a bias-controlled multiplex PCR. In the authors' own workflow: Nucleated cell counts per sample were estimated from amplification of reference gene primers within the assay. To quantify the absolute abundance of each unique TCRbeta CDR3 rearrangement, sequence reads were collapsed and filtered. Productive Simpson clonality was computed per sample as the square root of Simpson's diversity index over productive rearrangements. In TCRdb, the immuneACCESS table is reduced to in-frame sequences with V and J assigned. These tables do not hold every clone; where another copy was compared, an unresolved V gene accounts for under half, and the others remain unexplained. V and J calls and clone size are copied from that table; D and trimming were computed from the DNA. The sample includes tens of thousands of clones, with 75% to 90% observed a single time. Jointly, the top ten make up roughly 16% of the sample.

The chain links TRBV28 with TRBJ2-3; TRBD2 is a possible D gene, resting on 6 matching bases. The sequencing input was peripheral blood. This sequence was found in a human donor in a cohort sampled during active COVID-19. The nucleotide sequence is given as TGTGCCAGCAGTTTAGGGGGGTGGGATACGCAGTATTTT. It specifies CASSLGGWDTQYF.